The clone carrying this TCR beta chain was counted many times. What it binds is not known. This record belongs to a study of blood T cells in healthy people across ages. Study-level results: The study regarded diversity estimates from one million T cells as underestimates.

Together with a sample-barcoded 5' primer, a J-beta primer mix was included in a second PCR lasting about 7 to 11 cycles. Tags on each cDNA molecule came from a template-switch adaptor with 12 random nucleotides. TCRdb reprocessed the 5' RACE reads with MiXCR, giving one entry per CDR3 protein. This table holds under 950,000 distinct CDR3 sequences, about 24% found once. Germline CDR1 is SGHTA and CDR2 is FQGTGA. This CDR3 region has 17 residues. All donors came from Russia, were Caucasian and healthy, and spanned ages about 6 to 90. The sequenced material came from blood. The receptor was derived from a man aged 70-80 years in good health. The rearrangement links TRBV7-3 to TRBJ2-5; 14 nucleotides agree with TRBD2. The assigned J gene may be wrong: the sequence end matches TRBJ2-1 better. The chain's CDR3 is CASSPTPGLAGGYEQFF. In DNA form, the CDR3 reads TGTGCCAGCAGCCCCACGCCAGGACTAGCGGGGGGATATGAGCAGTTCTTC.